This T cell receptor beta chain was sequenced during a study of blood T cells in healthy people across ages. Trimming shortened V by 7 bases and J by 8 bases, and 20 bases separated the two germline ends. The CDR3 loop spans 14 amino acids. Germline values: CDR1 MNHEY, CDR2 SMNVEV (reference sequence). Primers used in a second PCR of roughly 6 to 11 cycles were a sample-barcoded 5' primer and a J-beta primer mix. MiXCR, applied by TCRdb to the 5' RACE reads, yields one record per CDR3 protein. This sample has about 720,000 distinct CDR3 sequences; roughly 25% occur once, and the top ten carry approximately 4%. Study results and caveats: CMV status of donors was unknown, possibly confounding expanded clonotype changes.

With respect to this clonotype: Its antigen is not identified.

The sample was also linked to a second study, of T cells of mothers and their children. That work contributes: Thymic selection, a shaping force on TCR recombination output, acts similarly in related and unrelated pairs.

Material: blood. This clonotype was obtained from a boy between 5 and 17 years old in good health. The V call is TRBV27, the J call TRBJ2-5; D is perhaps TRBD2 (6 bases). CDR3 nucleotides: TGTGCCAGCATTCCTTCGGGACTCCGAAGAACCCAGTACTTC. Protein: CASIPSGLRRTQYF.